This T cell receptor beta chain came from a study of long-term antiretroviral therapy in people with HIV. An immunoSEQ assay, version v3.0, was performed at survey level. The repertoire was sequenced with immunoSEQ multiplex PCR; TCRdb's copy has only in-frame clones and lacks some. The sample lists around 21,000 clones; roughly 87% were seen once. The length of the CDR3 is 14 residues. After removal of 6 bases from V and 5 bases from J, the junction contained 8 bases not matched to a gene. Germline lookup yields CDR1 MNHEY and CDR2 SVGAGI. The sequence was obtained from a man younger than 35 with HIV. This chain joins TRBV6-5 and TRBJ1-2; 8 bases are a match to TRBD1. Sequencing used unsorted PBMCs, obtained 0.2 years before starting antiretroviral therapy. The CDR3 DNA sequence: TGTGCCAGCAGGATCGGACAGGGAGATTATGGCTACACCTTC. Translating it yields CASRIGQGDYGYTF.